This T cell receptor beta chain was sequenced in a study of control samples from healthy donors and cancer patients. This table comes from immunoSEQ multiplex PCR, and its TCRdb copy is limited to in-frame clones, with some not included. The sample holds more than 95,000 clones; 83% are singletons and the top ten take around 13%. Only one count was recorded for this clone. The sequenced material came from blood. This receptor was identified in a woman aged 45-59 years in good health.

CDR3 sequence reads: CASSPGRTAYNEQFF. The CDR3 nucleotides read TGTGCCAGCAGCCCGGGGAGAACCGCCTACAATGAGCAGTTCTTC. This chain links TRBV7-8 with TRBJ2-1; the D gene is possibly TRBD2 (5 bases). The CDR3 has 15 residues. Germline V gene lookup returns CDR1 SGHVS and CDR2 FQNEAQ. Deletions cut 5 bases from V and 2 bases from J, with 13 bases between.